This TCR beta chain derives from a study of cytomegalovirus exposure and HLA in healthy donors. Overall study context: Within the Caucasian-associated ancestry cluster were roughly 81% of the approximately 370 genotyped donors. Findings and limits, study-wide: As immune exposure information, only CMV serostatus was available. TCR beta chains associated with HLA were, in a later analysis, more clonally expanded than equally common others. According to an earlier analysis, most TCR beta V segments yielded productive rearrangements about 90% or about 30% of the time.

The CDR3 is 14 residues long. V lost 5 bases and J 2 bases, leaving 12 bases between the germline ends. Germline V gene lookup returns CDR1 ENHRY and CDR2 SYGVKD. Note on this clone: What it binds is not known.

Primers included in the PCR were 60 Vbeta and 13 Jbeta primers. Assay: immunoSEQ multiplex PCR; the TCRdb copy retains only in-frame clones and omits some. The sample lists 150,000 to 200,000 clones; around 90% were seen once. The sequence came from a woman younger than 35 in good health and CMV-seronegative. Sequencing input: PBMCs. The chain recombines TRBV10-3 with TRBJ1-2; D might be TRBD1 (6 bases). CDR3: CAISRPDSNYGYTF. Here the CDR3 DNA reads TGTGCCATCAGTCGCCCGGACAGCAACTATGGCTACACCTTC.